This T cell receptor beta chain was obtained from a study of shared clonotypes between healthy human individuals. Assay used: immunoSEQ multiplex PCR; TCRdb lists only in-frame clones, some missing. The data show hundreds of thousands of clones, more than 70% seen once. Germline CDR1 and CDR2: SNHLY and FYNNEI. Trimming left V 8 bases short and J 6 bases short, with 10 bases between. The CDR3 loop spans 12 amino acids. Study-wide results and limits: A generally larger estimated richness was seen in naive subsets than in memory subsets. Some clonotypes were shared by all four sorted-subset donors, while others were not shared. The non-shared ones had lower generation probabilities than the shared ones.

A remark on this clone: Its antigen is unknown.

The study enrolled healthy HIV-negative adults without recent acute infections or vaccinations as donors. Donors comprised only Caucasian adults living in Nashville, Tennessee. The source is a woman aged 30 to 39 in good health. This rearrangement joins TRBV2 to TRBJ1-4; no clear D. The sample taken for sequencing was memory CD4+ T cells sorted from blood. Subset meaning: CD45RA-negative fraction. In DNA form, the CDR3 reads TGTGCCAGCTGTGGGCTCGATGAAAAACTGTTTTTT. Residues: CASCGLDEKLFF. The whole variable domain, filled in from reference TRBV2 and TRBJ1-4, reads EPEVTQTPSHQVTQMGQEVILRCVPISNHLYFYWYRQILGQKVEFLVSFYNNEISEKSEIFDDQFSVERPDGSNFTLKIRSTKLEDSAMYFCASCGLDEKLFFGSGTQLSVL.